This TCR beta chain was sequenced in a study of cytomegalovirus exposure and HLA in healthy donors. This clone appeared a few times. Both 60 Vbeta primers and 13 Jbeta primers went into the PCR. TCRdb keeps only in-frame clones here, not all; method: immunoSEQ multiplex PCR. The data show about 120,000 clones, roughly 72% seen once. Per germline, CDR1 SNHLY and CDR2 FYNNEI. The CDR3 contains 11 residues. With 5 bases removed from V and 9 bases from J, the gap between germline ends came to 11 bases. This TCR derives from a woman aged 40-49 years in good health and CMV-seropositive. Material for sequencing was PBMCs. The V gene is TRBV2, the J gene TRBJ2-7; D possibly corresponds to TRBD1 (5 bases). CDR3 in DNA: TGTGCCAGCAGTCTGGGGCCGGGGCAGTACTTC. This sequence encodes CASSLGPGQYF.